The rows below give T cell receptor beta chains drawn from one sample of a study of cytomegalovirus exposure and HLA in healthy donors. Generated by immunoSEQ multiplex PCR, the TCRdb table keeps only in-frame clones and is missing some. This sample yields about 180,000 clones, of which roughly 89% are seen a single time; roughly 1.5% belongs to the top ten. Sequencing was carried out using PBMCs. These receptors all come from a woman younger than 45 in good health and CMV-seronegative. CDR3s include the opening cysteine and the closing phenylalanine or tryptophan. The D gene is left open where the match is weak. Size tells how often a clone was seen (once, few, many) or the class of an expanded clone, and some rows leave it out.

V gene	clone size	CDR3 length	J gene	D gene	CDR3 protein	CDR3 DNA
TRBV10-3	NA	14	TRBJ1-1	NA	CAISEGWEGTEAFF	TGTGCCATCAGTGAGGGGTGGGAGGGCACTGAAGCTTTCTTT
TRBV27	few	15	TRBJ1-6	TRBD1	CASSSRQGLDSPLHF	TGTGCCAGCAGTTCCAGACAGGGGCTGGATTCACCCCTCCACTTT
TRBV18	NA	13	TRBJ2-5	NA	CASSPANQETQYF	TGTGCTAGCTCACCGGCCAACCAAGAGACCCAGTACTTC
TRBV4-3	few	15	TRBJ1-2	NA	CASSQIQPGPYGYTF	TGCGCCAGCAGCCAAATCCAACCAGGTCCCTATGGCTACACCTTC
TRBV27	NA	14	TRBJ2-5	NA	CATKGSNYQETQYF	TGTGCCACCAAGGGGTCGAATTACCAAGAGACCCAGTACTTC
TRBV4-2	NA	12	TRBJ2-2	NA	CASSEDLGELFF	TGTGCCAGCAGCGAGGACTTGGGGGAGCTGTTTTTT
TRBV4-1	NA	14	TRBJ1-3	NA	CASSQAGYGNTIYF	TGCGCCAGCAGCCAAGCGGGGTACGGAAACACCATATATTTT
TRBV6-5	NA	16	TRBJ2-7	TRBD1	CASSYPSRTGGHEQYF	TGTGCCAGCAGTTACCCCTCCCGGACAGGCGGCCACGAGCAGTACTTC
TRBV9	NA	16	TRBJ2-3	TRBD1	CASSHRQGALGDTQYF	TGTGCCAGCAGCCACAGACAGGGGGCGTTGGGAGATACGCAGTATTTT
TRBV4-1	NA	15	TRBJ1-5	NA	CASSPPLGSNQPQHF	TGCGCCAGCAGCCCACCCCTAGGCTCGAATCAGCCCCAGCATTTT
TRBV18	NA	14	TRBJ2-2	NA	CASSGTGTTGELFF	TGTGCCAGCTCCGGAACAGGGACCACCGGGGAGCTGTTTTTT
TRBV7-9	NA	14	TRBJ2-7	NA	CASSLAASPYEQYF	TGTGCCAGCAGCTTAGCAGCTAGTCCCTACGAGCAGTACTTC
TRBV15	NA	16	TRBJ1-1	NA	CATSRDYGASNTEAFF	TGTGCCACCAGCAGAGATTATGGGGCCTCGAACACTGAAGCTTTCTTT
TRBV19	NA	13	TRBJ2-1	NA	CASRLGGADEQFF	TGTGCCAGTAGGCTGGGGGGAGCAGATGAGCAGTTCTTC
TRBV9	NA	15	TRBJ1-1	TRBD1	CASSVDGQGFTEAFF	TGTGCCAGCAGCGTAGACGGACAGGGATTCACTGAAGCTTTCTTT
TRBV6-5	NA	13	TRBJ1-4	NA	CASRTGGNEKLFF	TGTGCCAGCAGGACGGGGGGAAATGAAAAACTGTTTTTT
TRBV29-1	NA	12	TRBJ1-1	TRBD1	CSVETGDRGAFF	TGCAGCGTTGAAACGGGTGACAGGGGTGCTTTCTTT
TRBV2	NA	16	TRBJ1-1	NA	CASSEAEWVRSRGAFF	TGTGCCAGCAGTGAAGCGGAATGGGTCAGATCAAGGGGGGCTTTCTTT
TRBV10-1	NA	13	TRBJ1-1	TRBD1	CASRQGAYTEAFF	TGCGCCAGCAGACAGGGGGCCTACACTGAAGCTTTCTTT
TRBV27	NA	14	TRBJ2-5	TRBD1	CASSSMGQQETQYF	TGTGCCAGCAGTTCTATGGGACAGCAAGAGACCCAGTACTTC
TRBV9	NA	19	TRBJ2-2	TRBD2	CASSVGLAGVPANTGELFF	TGTGCCAGCAGCGTAGGGCTAGCGGGGGTACCCGCGAACACCGGGGAGCTGTTTTTT
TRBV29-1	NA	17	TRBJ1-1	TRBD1	CSPSPRDRGQVDTEAFF	TGCAGCCCCTCTCCCCGGGACAGGGGACAAGTTGACACTGAAGCTTTCTTT
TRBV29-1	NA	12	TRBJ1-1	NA	CSVEEVGGEAFF	TGCAGCGTTGAAGAGGTGGGCGGGGAAGCTTTCTTT